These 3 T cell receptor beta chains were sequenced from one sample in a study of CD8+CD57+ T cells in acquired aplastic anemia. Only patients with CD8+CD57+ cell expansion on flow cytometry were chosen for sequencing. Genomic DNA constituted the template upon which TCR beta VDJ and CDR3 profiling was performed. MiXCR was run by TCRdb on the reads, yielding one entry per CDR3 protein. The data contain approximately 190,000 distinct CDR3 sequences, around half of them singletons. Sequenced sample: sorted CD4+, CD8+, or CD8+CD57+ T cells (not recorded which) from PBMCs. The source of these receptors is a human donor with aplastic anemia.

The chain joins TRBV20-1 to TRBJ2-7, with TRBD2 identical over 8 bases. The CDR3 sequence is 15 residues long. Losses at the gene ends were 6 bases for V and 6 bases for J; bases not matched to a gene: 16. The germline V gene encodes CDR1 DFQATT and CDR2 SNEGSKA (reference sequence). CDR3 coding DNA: TGCAGTGCCCTTATACCCAGCGGGAGTTCGAGCGAGCAGTACTTC. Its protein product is CSALIPSGSSSEQYF.

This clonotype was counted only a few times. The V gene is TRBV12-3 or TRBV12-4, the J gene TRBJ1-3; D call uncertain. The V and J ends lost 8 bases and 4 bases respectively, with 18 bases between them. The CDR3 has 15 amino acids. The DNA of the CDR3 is TGTGCCAGCGAAAGGGCAGGAACATGGGGAAACACCATATATTTT. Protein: CASERAGTWGNTIYF.

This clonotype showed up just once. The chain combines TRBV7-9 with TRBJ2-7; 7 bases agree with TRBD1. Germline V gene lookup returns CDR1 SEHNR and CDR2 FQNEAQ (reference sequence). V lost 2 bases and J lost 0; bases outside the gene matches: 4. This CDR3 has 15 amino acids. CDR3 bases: TGTGCCAGCAGCTTATCCAGGGACAGCTCCTACGAGCAGTACTTC. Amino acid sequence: CASSLSRDSSYEQYF.